The source of this T cell receptor (beta chain) is a study of blood T cell repertoires in COVID-19. Turning to the study itself: The United States, Italy and Spain were the sources of the acute and convalescent COVID-19 samples. Nucleic acid was either cDNA or gDNA, and it came from T cells, B-cell-depleted T cells, or PBMCs.

The CDR3 length is 14 residues. Germline values: CDR1 SGHRS, CDR2 YFSETQ. Trimming removed 2 bases from V and 9 bases from J, with 12 bases in between. Authors' data handling: It was from reference gene primer amplification that nucleated cell counts were estimated. TCRdb's copy holds only in-frame clones and misses some; the assay was immunoSEQ multiplex PCR. V, J and clone size are those of that table, while D and trimming were read from the DNA. The data show 300,000 or so clones, with around 88% seen just once and roughly 6.9% held by the top ten. V is TRBV5-1 and J is TRBJ1-6, with D perhaps matching TRBD1 (5 bases). The specimen sequenced was peripheral blood. The receptor's source is a woman aged 25-40 years who had recovered from COVID-19. The CDR3 DNA sequence: TGCGCCAGCAGCTTTGCAGGGTTAAGTTCACCCCTCCACTTT. Protein sequence: CASSFAGLSSPLHF.